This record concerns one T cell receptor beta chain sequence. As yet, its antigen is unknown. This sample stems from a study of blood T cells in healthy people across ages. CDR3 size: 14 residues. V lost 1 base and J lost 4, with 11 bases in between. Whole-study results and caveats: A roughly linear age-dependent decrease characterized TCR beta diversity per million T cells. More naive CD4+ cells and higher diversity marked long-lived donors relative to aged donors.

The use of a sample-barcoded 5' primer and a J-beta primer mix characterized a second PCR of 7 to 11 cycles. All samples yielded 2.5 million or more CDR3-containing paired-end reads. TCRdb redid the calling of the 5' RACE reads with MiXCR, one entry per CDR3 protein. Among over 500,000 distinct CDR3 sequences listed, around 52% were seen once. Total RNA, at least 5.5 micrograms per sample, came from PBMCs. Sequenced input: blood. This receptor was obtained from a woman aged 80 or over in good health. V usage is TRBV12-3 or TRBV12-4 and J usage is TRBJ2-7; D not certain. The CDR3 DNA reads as TGTGCCAGCAGTTTAGGAATAGGCAGATACGAGCAGTACTTC. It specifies CASSLGIGRYEQYF.